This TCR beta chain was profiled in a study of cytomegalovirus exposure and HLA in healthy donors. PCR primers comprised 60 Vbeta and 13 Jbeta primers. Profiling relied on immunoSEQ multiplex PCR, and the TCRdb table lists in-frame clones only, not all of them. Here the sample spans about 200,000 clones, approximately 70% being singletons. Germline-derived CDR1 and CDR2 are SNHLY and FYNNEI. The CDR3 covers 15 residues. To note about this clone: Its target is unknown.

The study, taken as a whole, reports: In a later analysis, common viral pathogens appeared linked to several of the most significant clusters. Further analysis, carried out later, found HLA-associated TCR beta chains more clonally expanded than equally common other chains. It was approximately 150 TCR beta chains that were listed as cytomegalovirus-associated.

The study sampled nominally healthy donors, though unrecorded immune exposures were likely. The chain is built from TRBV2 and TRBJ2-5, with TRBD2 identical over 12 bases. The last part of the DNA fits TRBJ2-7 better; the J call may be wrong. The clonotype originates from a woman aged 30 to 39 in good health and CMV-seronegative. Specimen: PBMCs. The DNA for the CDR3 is TGTGCCAGCAGTCAACTAGCGGGAGGAGTCTACGAGCAGTACTTC. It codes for CASSQLAGGVYEQYF.